This T cell receptor (beta chain) was identified during a study of blood T cell repertoires in COVID-19. The study recruited people aged roughly 18 to 100 years across some 23 US areas. V trimming: 7 bases; J trimming: 1 base; junction bases outside the gene matches: 6. This CDR3 is 14 amino acids long. Germline CDR1 reads SEHNR; CDR2 reads FQNEAQ (reference sequence). Source study methods: Reference gene primer amplification yielded estimated nucleated cell counts. Assay: immunoSEQ multiplex PCR; the TCRdb copy retains only in-frame clones and omits some. Clone size and V and J calls were adopted from that table, with D and trimming inferred from the DNA. Seen here are about 430,000 clones, more than 70% observed once, and the top ten hold about 1.4%.

Sequenced material: PBMCs or T cells enriched from blood (not recorded which). V and J are TRBV7-9 and TRBJ2-5, with TRBD2 identical over 7 bases. The receptor was isolated from a woman under 30 who had been exposed to COVID-19. CDR3 amino acids: CASTLSGPQETQYF. The CDR3 DNA is TGTGCCAGCACCCTTAGCGGGCCCCAAGAGACCCAGTACTTC.